What follows describes a single TCR beta chain. This sample is drawn from a study of blood T cell repertoires in COVID-19. Study summary: Spain, Italy and the United States supplied samples that represented acute and convalescent COVID-19. PBMCs, B-cell-depleted T cells, or T cells provided the cDNA or gDNA that made up the material.

In the original analysis: Nucleated cell number was recorded as an estimate derived from reference gene primer amplification. The repertoire was sequenced with immunoSEQ multiplex PCR; TCRdb's copy has only in-frame clones and lacks some. That table is the source of V, J and clone size, and D and trimming were worked out from the DNA. In the table there are under 250,000 clones, around four fifths of which are singletons. The CDR3 length is 13 residues. Germline CDR1 and CDR2: SNHLY and FYNNEI. Deletions cut 1 base from V and 4 bases from J, with 7 bases between. Material for sequencing was peripheral blood. The receptor was isolated from a woman aged 70 to 79 with active or convalescent COVID-19. The chain recombines TRBV2 with TRBJ1-2; D uncertain. The CDR3 loop reads CASSEGGIYGYTF. CDR3 sequence (DNA): TGTGCCAGCAGTGAAGGAGGGATCTATGGCTACACCTTC.